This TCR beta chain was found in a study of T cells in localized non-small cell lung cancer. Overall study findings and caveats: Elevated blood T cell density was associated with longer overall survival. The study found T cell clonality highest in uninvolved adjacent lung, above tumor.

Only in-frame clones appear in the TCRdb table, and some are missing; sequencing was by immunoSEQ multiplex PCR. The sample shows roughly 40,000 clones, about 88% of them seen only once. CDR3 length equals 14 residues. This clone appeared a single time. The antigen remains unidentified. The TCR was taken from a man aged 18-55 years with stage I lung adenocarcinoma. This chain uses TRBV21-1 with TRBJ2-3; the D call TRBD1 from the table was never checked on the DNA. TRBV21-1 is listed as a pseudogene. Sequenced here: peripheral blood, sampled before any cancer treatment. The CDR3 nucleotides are TGTGCCAGCAACACAGGGTGGAGCACAGATACGCAGTATTTT. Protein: CASNTGWSTDTQYF.